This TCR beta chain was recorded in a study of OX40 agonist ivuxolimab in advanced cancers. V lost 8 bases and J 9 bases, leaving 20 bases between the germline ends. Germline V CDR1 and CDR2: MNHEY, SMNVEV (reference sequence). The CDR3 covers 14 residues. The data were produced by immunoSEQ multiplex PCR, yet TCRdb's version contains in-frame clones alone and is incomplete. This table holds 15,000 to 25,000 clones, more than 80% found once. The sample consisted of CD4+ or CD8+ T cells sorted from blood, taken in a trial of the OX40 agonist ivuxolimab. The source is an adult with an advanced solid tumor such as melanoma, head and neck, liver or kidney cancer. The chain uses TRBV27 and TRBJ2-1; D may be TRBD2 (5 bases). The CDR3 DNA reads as TGTGCCAGCGGACTTACGGCGGGTTACGGTGAGCAGTTCTTC. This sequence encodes CASGLTAGYGEQFF.